This T cell receptor (beta chain) was identified during a study of CD8 T cells in Susac syndrome. V shed 0 bases and J shed 3 bases, with 12 bases lying between them. CDR3 size: 15 residues. It was with random hexamers that 0.5 to 1 ug RNA was reverse transcribed. MiXCR was run by TCRdb on the immunoSEQ multiplex PCR reads, yielding one entry per CDR3 protein. The sample records roughly 200,000 distinct CDR3 sequences, 95% being singletons. The source of this sequence is a human donor with multiple sclerosis. The specimen was CD4+ T cells from PBMCs. The rearrangement joins TRBV23-1 to TRBJ2-7, with D unclear. TRBV23-1 is an ORF, and what it does is uncertain. In DNA, the CDR3 is TGCGCCAGCAGTCAATCGAGATCGAAGGGCTACGAGCAGTACGTC. Amino acids: CASSQSRSKGYEQYV.